This T cell receptor (beta chain) was identified in a study of cytomegalovirus exposure and HLA in healthy donors. Notes on the study in general: Highly shared variants forming one cluster were likely a sequencing artifact. Prior analysis indicated that the majority of TCR beta V segments exhibited productivity approximately 87% or approximately 30% of the time.

The germline CDR1 and CDR2 sequences are MGHRA and YSYEKL. The CDR3 spans 15 residues. The V end lost 2 bases, the J end lost 1 base, and 11 bases lay between the germline ends. Concerning this clone: Its target is not known.

Researchers ran the PCR with 60 Vbeta and 13 Jbeta primers. TCRdb's table, derived via immunoSEQ multiplex PCR, lists solely in-frame clones and lacks some. The repertoire holds approximately 170,000 clones, with 70% as singletons. This clonotype originated in a man aged 18-30 years in good health and CMV-seropositive. V gene TRBV4-1 combines with J gene TRBJ1-1; D is possibly TRBD1 (5 bases). The sample comprised PBMCs. CDR3: CASSQSFGGNTEAFF. The DNA for the CDR3 is TGCGCCAGCAGCCAATCCTTCGGGGGGAACACTGAAGCTTTCTTT.